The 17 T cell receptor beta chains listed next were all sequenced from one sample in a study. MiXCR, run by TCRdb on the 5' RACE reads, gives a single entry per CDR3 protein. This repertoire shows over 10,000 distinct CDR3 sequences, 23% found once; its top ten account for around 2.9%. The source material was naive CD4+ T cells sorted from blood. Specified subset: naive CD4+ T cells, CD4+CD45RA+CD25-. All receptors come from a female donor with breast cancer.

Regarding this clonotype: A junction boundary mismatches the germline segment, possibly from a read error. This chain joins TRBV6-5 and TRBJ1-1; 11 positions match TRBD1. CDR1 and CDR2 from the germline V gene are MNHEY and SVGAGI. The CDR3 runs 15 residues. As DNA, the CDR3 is TGTGCCAGCGGTTACCCGGACAGGGGGCGGCCTGGAGCTTTCTTT. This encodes CASGYPDRGRPGAFF.

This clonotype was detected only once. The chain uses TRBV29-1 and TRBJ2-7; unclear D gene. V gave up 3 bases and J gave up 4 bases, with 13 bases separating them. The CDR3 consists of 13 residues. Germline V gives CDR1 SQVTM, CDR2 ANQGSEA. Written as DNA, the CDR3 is TGCAGCGTTGAGAGCGACCGTGAGTACGAGCAGTACTTC. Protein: CSVESDREYEQYF.

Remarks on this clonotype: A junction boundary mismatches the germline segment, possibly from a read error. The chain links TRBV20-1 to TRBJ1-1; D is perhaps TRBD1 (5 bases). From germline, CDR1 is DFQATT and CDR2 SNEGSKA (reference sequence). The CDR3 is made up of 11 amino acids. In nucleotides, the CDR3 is TGCAGTGCCCTGGGACCGTCTGAGGCTCTCTTT. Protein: CSALGPSEALF.

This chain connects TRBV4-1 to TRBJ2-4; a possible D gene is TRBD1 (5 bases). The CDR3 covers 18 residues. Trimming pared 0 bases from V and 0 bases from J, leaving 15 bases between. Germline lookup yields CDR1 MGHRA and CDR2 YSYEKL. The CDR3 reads CASSQEPQAALAKNIQYF. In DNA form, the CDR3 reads TGCGCCAGCAGCCAAGAGCCACAGGCCGCTTTAGCCAAAAACATTCAGTACTTC.

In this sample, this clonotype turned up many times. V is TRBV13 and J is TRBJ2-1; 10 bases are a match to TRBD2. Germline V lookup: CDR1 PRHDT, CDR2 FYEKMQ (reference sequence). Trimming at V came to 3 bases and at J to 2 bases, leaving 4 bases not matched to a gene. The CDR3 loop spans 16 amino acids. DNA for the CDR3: TGTGCCAGCAGCTTTTTCCTAGCGGGAGCCTACAATGAGCAGTTCTTC. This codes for CASSFFLAGAYNEQFF.

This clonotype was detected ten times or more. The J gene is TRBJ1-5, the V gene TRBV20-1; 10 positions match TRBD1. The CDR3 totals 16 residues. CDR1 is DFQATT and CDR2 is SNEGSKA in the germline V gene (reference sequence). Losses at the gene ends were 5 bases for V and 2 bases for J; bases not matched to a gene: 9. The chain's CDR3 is CSAPPGTGDGNQPQHF. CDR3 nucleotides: TGCAGTGCTCCTCCCGGGACAGGGGATGGCAATCAGCCCCAGCATTTT.

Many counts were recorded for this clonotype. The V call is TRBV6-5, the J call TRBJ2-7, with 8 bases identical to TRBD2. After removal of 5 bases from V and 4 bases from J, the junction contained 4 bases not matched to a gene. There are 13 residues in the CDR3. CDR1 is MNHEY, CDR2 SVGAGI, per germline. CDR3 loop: CASSPPGGYEQYF. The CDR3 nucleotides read TGTGCCAGCAGTCCTCCGGGGGGGTACGAGCAGTACTTC.

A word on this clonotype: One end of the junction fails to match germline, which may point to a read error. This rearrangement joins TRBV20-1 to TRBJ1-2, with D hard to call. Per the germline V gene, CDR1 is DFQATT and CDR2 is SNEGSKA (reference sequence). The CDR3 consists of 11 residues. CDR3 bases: TGTAGTGCTCCTGTCCATCACGGCTACACCTTC. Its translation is CSAPVHHGYTF.

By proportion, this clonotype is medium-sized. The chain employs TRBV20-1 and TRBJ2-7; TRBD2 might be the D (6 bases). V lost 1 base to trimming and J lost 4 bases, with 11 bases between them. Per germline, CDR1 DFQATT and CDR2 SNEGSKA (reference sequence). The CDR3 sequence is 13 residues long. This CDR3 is CSARAGGVYEQYF. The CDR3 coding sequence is TGCAGTGCTAGAGCGGGCGGGGTTTACGAGCAGTACTTC.

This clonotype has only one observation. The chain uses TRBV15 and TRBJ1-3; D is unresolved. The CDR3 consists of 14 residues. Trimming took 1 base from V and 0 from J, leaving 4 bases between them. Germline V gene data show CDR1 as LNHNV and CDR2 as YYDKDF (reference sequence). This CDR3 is CATSRVDSGNTIYF. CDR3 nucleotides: TGTGCCACCAGCAGAGTGGACTCTGGAAACACCATATATTTT.

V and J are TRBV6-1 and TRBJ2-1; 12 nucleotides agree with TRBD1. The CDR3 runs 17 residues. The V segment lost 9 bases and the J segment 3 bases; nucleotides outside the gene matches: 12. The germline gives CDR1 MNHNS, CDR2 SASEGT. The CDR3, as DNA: TGTGCCAGTGGACGGGGACAGGGGGCTTTGTACTACAATGAGCAGTTCTTC. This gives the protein CASGRGQGALYYNEQFF.

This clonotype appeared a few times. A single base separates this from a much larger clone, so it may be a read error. The CDR3 loop is CATNGRRTDTRYF. CDR3 nucleotide sequence: TGTGCCACCAATGGGAGGAGAACAGATACGCGGTATTTT. This chain links TRBV15 with TRBJ2-3, with D perhaps TRBD2 (6 bases). Germline V gene lookup returns CDR1 LNHNV and CDR2 YYDKDF (reference sequence). The CDR3 runs 13 residues.

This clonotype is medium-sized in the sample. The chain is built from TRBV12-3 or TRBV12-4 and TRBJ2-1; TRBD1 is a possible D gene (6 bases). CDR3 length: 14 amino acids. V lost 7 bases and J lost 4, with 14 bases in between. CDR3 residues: CASTRSGVYNEQFF. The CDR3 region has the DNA TGTGCCAGCACGCGTTCAGGGGTGTACAATGAGCAGTTCTTC.

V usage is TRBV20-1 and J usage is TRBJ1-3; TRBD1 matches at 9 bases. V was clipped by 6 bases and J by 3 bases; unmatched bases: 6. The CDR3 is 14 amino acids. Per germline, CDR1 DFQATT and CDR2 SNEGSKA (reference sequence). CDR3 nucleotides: TGCAGTGCAGGGGACAGGGCAGTTGGAAACACCATATATTTT. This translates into CSAGDRAVGNTIYF.

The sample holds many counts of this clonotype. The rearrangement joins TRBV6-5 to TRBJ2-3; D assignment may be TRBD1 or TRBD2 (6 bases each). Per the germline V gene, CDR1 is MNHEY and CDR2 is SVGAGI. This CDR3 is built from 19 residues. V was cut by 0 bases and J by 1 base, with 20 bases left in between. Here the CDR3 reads CASSYSRGVWQGGTDTQYF. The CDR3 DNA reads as TGTGCCAGCAGTTACTCGAGGGGGGTGTGGCAGGGTGGCACAGATACGCAGTATTTT.

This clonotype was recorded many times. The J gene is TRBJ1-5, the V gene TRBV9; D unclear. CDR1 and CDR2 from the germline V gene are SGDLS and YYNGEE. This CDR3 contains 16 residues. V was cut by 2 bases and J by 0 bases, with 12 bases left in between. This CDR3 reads CASSVETKYSNQPQHF. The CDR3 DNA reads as TGTGCCAGCAGCGTGGAGACAAAATATAGCAATCAGCCCCAGCATTTT.

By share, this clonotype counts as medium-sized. The CDR3 DNA is TGCAGTGCTACCGACCGGGACTTCGAGGAGCCCCAGCATTTT. Encoded protein: CSATDRDFEEPQHF. The chain recombines TRBV20-1 with TRBJ1-5; weak D call: TRBD1 (5 bases). The germline gives CDR1 DFQATT, CDR2 SNEGSKA (reference sequence). Trimming left V 4 bases short and J 8 bases short, with 18 bases between. The CDR3 runs to 14 residues.